The clone carrying this T cell receptor beta chain was detected a few times. The junction had 9 bases not matched to a gene; V was cut back by 4 bases and J by 4 bases. Germline V CDR1 and CDR2: SGHRS, YFSETQ. The CDR3 consists of 16 residues. This entry comes from a study of neurological immune-mediated disorders. TCRdb recomputed calls from the 5' RACE reads with MiXCR, one row per CDR3 protein. The profile shows roughly 80,000 distinct CDR3 sequences, over 15% of them singletons. Sequencing was performed on PBMCs. The sequence was obtained from a middle-aged woman in good health. The V call is TRBV5-1, the J call TRBJ2-2; 8 nucleotides align to TRBD1. CDR3 DNA: TGCGCCAGCAGCGCGGGACAGGCTGGCCCCACCGGGGAGCTGTTTTTT. It specifies CASSAGQAGPTGELFF.